Below, 18 T cell receptor beta chains from the same sample are listed, as sequenced in a study of T cell responses to AZD1222 COVID-19 vaccine. Data came from immunoSEQ multiplex PCR; TCRdb stores just in-frame clones and leaves some out. The sample records around 120,000 clones, around 93% being singletons. The input for sequencing was peripheral blood, taken on day 0 of AZD1222 vaccination. All receptors come from an adult in good health.

J is TRBJ2-7 and V is TRBV6-5, with TRBD2 as a possible D gene (5 bases). CDR1 is MNHEY and CDR2 is SVGAGI in the germline V gene. CDR3 length: 15 residues. V lost 2 bases and J lost 2, with 13 bases in between. CDR3 nucleotide sequence: TGTGCCAGCAGTTACGGGAGCGGACCAACCTACGAGCAGTACTTC. Translated: CASSYGSGPTYEQYF.

The V gene is TRBV30, the J gene TRBJ1-2; D might be TRBD1 (6 bases). Germline V CDR1 and CDR2: GTSNPN, SVGIG (reference sequence). The CDR3 consists of 12 residues. V was cut by 3 bases and J by 4 bases, with 9 bases left in between. CDR3 region: CAWSAGAYGYTF. The DNA for the CDR3 is TGTGCCTGGAGCGCAGGGGCCTATGGCTACACCTTC.

V gene TRBV6-1 combines with J gene TRBJ1-5; D gene unclear. There are 16 residues in the CDR3. V lost 3 bases, J lost 3 bases, and 15 bases lay in between. The germline V gene has CDR1 MNHNS and CDR2 SASEGT. Written as DNA, the CDR3 is TGTGCCAGCAGTGACGTGGAGGAGGAGATCAATCAGCCCCAGCATTTT. Protein sequence: CASSDVEEEINQPQHF.

The chain recombines TRBV9 with TRBJ1-3, with D perhaps matching TRBD1 (5 bases). Per germline, CDR1 SGDLS and CDR2 YYNGEE. Deletions cut 3 bases from V and 0 bases from J, with 10 bases between. This CDR3 spans 15 amino acids. CDR3 in amino acids: CASSGAGVSGNTIYF. The CDR3 region has the DNA TGTGCCAGCAGCGGGGCGGGGGTCTCTGGAAACACCATATATTTT. The full variable domain, in which reference TRBV9 and TRBJ1-3 provide the parts outside the CDR3, is DSGVTQTPKHLITATGQRVTLRCSPRSGDLSVYWYQQSLDQGLQFLIQYYNGEERAKGNILERFSAQQFPDLHSELNLSSLELGDSALYFCASSGAGVSGNTIYFGEGSWLTVV.

The chain combines TRBV20-1 with TRBJ2-7; D is unclear. V was clipped by 3 bases and J by 0 bases, with 6 bases between them. Germline-derived CDR1 and CDR2 are DFQATT and SNEGSKA (reference sequence). This CDR3 spans 12 amino acids. CDR3 nucleotide sequence: TGCAGTGCTAGTCTCGCCTCCTACGAGCAGTACTTC. It specifies CSASLASYEQYF.

The chain has TRBV18 and TRBJ1-2; perhaps TRBD1 as D (6 bases). Deletions cut 3 bases from V and 4 bases from J, with 9 bases between. This CDR3 contains 13 residues. Looked up from germline, CDR1 is KGHSH and CDR2 is LQKENI. The CDR3 coding sequence is TGTGCCAGCTCACCCCCGGACAGCTATGGCTACACCTTC. Its translation: CASSPPDSYGYTF. Full variable domain (remainder filled in from reference TRBV18 and TRBJ1-2): NAGVMQNPRHLVRRRGQEARLRCSPMKGHSHVYWYRQLPEEGLKFMVYLQKENIIDESGMPKERFSAEFPKEGPSILRIQQVVRGDSAAYFCASSPPDSYGYTFGSGTRLTVV.

This chain links TRBV19 with TRBJ2-7; D is unclear. Trimming removed 2 bases at V and 2 bases at J, with 10 bases between. The length of the CDR3 is 14 residues. Germline values: CDR1 LNHDA, CDR2 SQIVND (reference sequence). CDR3 coding DNA: TGTGCCAGTAGTATAACGGGCAGCGCCTACGAGCAGTACTTC. This gives the protein CASSITGSAYEQYF.

In DNA form, the CDR3 reads TGTGCCAGCAGCTTCCGGGACAGATATAATTCACCCCTCCACTTT. Translating gives CASSFRDRYNSPLHF. J is TRBJ1-6 and V is TRBV5-6, with TRBD1 matching over 7 bases. V shed 2 bases and J 4 bases; nucleotides not matched to a gene: 3. The V gene's germline CDR1 is SGHDT and CDR2 YYEEEE. The CDR3 is 15 amino acids.

This clone was picked up one time. The chain carries TRBV27 and TRBJ1-6; D remains unclear. In germline, CDR1 is MNHEY, CDR2 SMNVEV (reference sequence). Between the trimmed V and J ends, which lost 5 bases and 9 bases, there was a span of 23 bases. There are 17 residues in the CDR3. The CDR3 spells CASSPTVGSTMGSPLHF. Here the CDR3 DNA reads TGTGCCAGCAGTCCAACAGTGGGATCAACGATGGGTTCACCCCTCCACTTT.

The chain employs TRBV28 and TRBJ1-6; 7 bases map to TRBD1. Germline assignment: CDR1 MDHEN and CDR2 SYDVKM. Losses at the gene ends were 3 bases for V and 7 bases for J; bases not matched to a gene: 9. This CDR3 spans 16 amino acids. The CDR3 coding sequence is TGTGCCAGCAGTTTTTTGCGGACAGGACGAAATTCACCCCTCCACTTT. Encoded protein: CASSFLRTGRNSPLHF.

The rearrangement joins TRBV7-2 to TRBJ2-7, with 7 bases that match TRBD2. Trimming cost V 4 bases and J 2 bases; bases outside gene matches: 5. This CDR3 has 14 amino acids. Germline V lookup: CDR1 SGHTA, CDR2 FQGNSA. CDR3 sequence: CASSSGLEPYEQYF. The CDR3, as DNA: TGTGCCAGCAGCTCCGGACTAGAACCCTACGAGCAGTACTTC.

Details on this clone: The junction departs from the called germline gene at one end, perhaps through a read error. The rearrangement uses TRBV7-7 and TRBJ2-1; 10 bases fit TRBD2. The V gene's germline CDR1 is SSHAT and CDR2 FNYEAQ (reference sequence). There are 18 residues in the CDR3. The DNA of the CDR3 is TGTGCTAGCAGCCCTGCCATACTAGCGGGGCCTCGGGGCAATGAGCAGTTCTTC. Its protein product is CASSPAILAGPRGNEQFF.

The chain is built from TRBV19 and TRBJ2-1; 7 nucleotides line up with TRBD1. The CDR3 has 14 residues. The V segment lost 6 bases and the J segment 2 bases; nucleotides outside the gene matches: 4. Germline CDR1 reads LNHDA; CDR2 reads SQIVND (reference sequence). CDR3 DNA: TGTGCCAGTAGCCAGACAGGGACCTACAATGAGCAGTTCTTC. Residues: CASSQTGTYNEQFF.

The V call is TRBV6-5, the J call TRBJ1-3, with no clear D. CDR1 is MNHEY, CDR2 SVGAGI, per germline. V was pared by 6 bases and J by 0 bases, with 12 bases between. The CDR3 sequence is 15 residues long. CDR3: CASSSTWGSGNTIYF. The CDR3 DNA follows: TGTGCCAGCAGCTCTACATGGGGCTCTGGAAACACCATATATTTT.

The chain couples TRBV28 to TRBJ2-7, with 7 nucleotides matching TRBD1. The CDR3 is 16 amino acids. The germline V gene has CDR1 MDHEN and CDR2 SYDVKM. V gave up 5 bases and J gave up 2 bases; unmatched junction bases: 12. The CDR3 DNA sequence: TGTGCCAGCAGTCACATGTTAGGGACAGTTGCCTACGAGCAGTACTTC. Protein sequence: CASSHMLGTVAYEQYF.

CDR3 DNA: TGTGCCAGCAGTTTAAGGGCGAGGACTAGCGGAACAGATACGCAGTATTTT. It specifies CASSLRARTSGTDTQYF. V is TRBV27 and J is TRBJ2-3, with 10 nucleotides matching TRBD2. The junction had 8 bases not matched to a gene; V was cut back by 2 bases and J by 3 bases. CDR1 MNHEY and CDR2 SMNVEV come from the germline V gene (reference sequence). The CDR3 is 17 amino acids.

The gene calls are TRBV7-9 and TRBJ1-2; 11 bases line up with TRBD1. The CDR3 runs to 16 residues. Looked up from germline, CDR1 is SEHNR and CDR2 is FQNEAQ (reference sequence). V was pared by 1 base and J by 3 bases, with 4 bases of the junction left unmatched. The CDR3 is CASSLVGGQGDYGYTF. DNA for the CDR3: TGTGCCAGCAGCTTAGTGGGGGGACAGGGGGACTATGGCTACACCTTC.

V and J are TRBV3-1 (or the pseudogene TRBV3-2) and TRBJ2-7, with 10 positions matching TRBD2. Germline V gives CDR1 LGHDT, CDR2 YNNKEL (reference sequence). The CDR3 loop spans 15 amino acids. V lost 3 bases to trimming and J lost 2 bases; unmatched junction nucleotides: 4. CDR3 DNA: TGTGCCAGCAGCCACGGACTAGCGGTTACCTACGAGCAGTACTTC. This gives the protein CASSHGLAVTYEQYF.